This is a list of T cell receptor beta chains from one sample in a study of blood T cell repertoires in COVID-19. The data were produced by immunoSEQ multiplex PCR, yet TCRdb's version contains in-frame clones alone and is incomplete. The sample includes 190,000 or so clones, around 90% of them seen just once. The source material was peripheral blood. Source of these receptors: a man aged 50-59 years with acute or convalescent COVID-19. Both conserved end residues are part of each CDR3. The order of the fields is clone size, D gene, V gene, J gene, CDR3 protein, CDR3 DNA. The D gene is left open where the match is weak. Some rows mark clone size as missing; the rest say once, few, many or name a class of expanded clone.

>-|-|TRBV2|TRBJ2-1
CASNPGPYNEQFF
TGTGCCAGCAATCCAGGGCCCTACAATGAGCAGTTCTTC
>-|TRBD1|TRBV19|TRBJ1-4
CASSTYRGLNEKLFF
TGTGCCAGTAGTACCTACAGGGGGCTTAATGAAAAACTGTTTTTT
>-|-|TRBV6-1|TRBJ1-4
CASSEVRQAGNEKLFF
TGTGCCAGCAGTGAAGTTCGACAGGCTGGGAATGAAAAACTGTTTTTT
>-|-|TRBV29-1|TRBJ2-7
CSVLDWKYEQYF
TGCAGCGTTCTCGACTGGAAATACGAGCAGTACTTC
>-|TRBD2|TRBV3-1/TRBV3-2|TRBJ2-1
CASSRRISLAGDNEQFF
TGTGCCAGCAGCCGCCGAATTTCCCTAGCGGGAGACAATGAGCAGTTCTTC
>-|TRBD2|TRBV11-2|TRBJ2-3
CASSLDLAGLSTDTQYF
TGTGCCAGCAGCTTGGACCTAGCGGGGCTTAGCACAGATACGCAGTATTTT
>few|-|TRBV6-5|TRBJ1-3
CASSPTGLSGNTIYF
TGTGCCAGCAGCCCAACAGGGCTTTCCGGAAACACCATATATTTT
>-|-|TRBV6-1|TRBJ1-5
CASSDTGKQPQHF
TGTGCCAGCAGTGACACAGGGAAGCAGCCCCAGCATTTT
>few|TRBD2|TRBV25-1|TRBJ2-3
CASSEPSGASDTQYF
TGTGCCAGCAGTGAGCCTAGCGGGGCGTCAGATACGCAGTATTTT
>-|-|TRBV12-3/TRBV12-4|TRBJ1-2
CASRGSYGYTF
TGTGCCAGCAGGGGGAGCTATGGCTACACCTTC
>-|-|TRBV3-1/TRBV3-2|TRBJ1-6
CASSLREGSPLHF
TGTGCCAGCAGTCTGAGGGAGGGATCACCCCTCCACTTT
>-|-|TRBV10-3|TRBJ2-1
CAISDNRRDEQFF
TGTGCCATCAGTGACAATCGTCGGGATGAGCAGTTCTTC
>-|TRBD2|TRBV28|TRBJ2-2
CASSLGTSGNTGELFF
TGTGCCAGCAGTTTAGGGACTAGCGGGAACACCGGGGAGCTGTTTTTT
>-|-|TRBV28|TRBJ2-5
CASRRTGSETQYF
TGTGCCAGCAGACGCACAGGGTCGGAGACCCAGTACTTC
>-|-|TRBV28|TRBJ2-3
CASSFLSPTDTQYF
TGTGCCAGCAGTTTCTTGTCCCCCACAGATACGCAGTATTTT
>-|-|TRBV19|TRBJ1-5
CASSTQIHSNQPQHF
TGTGCCAGTAGTACACAGATACATAGCAATCAGCCCCAGCATTTT
>-|-|TRBV9|TRBJ1-1
CASSKQETEAFF
TGTGCCAGCAGCAAACAGGAGACTGAAGCTTTCTTT
>-|-|TRBV30|TRBJ2-1
CAWSSTPTRGREQFF
TGTGCCTGGAGTTCAACGCCGACTAGGGGCCGGGAGCAGTTCTTC
>-|TRBD1|TRBV6-5|TRBJ1-4
CASNGGQGSRKLFF
TGTGCCAGCAATGGTGGACAGGGTTCAAGAAAACTGTTTTTT
>-|-|TRBV7-6|TRBJ2-7
CASSFTGEAGREQYF
TGTGCCAGCAGCTTTACAGGGGAGGCCGGGCGCGAGCAGTACTTC
>-|-|TRBV19|TRBJ2-5
CASSSRTEQETQYF
TGTGCCAGTAGTAGCCGGACAGAACAAGAGACCCAGTACTTC
>few|-|TRBV5-1|TRBJ1-4
CASSLGSTPTNEKLFF
TGCGCCAGCAGCTTGGGATCGACACCGACTAATGAAAAACTGTTTTTT
>-|TRBD2|TRBV11-2|TRBJ2-5
CASSFGLAGAQETQYF
TGTGCCAGCAGCTTCGGACTAGCGGGGGCTCAAGAGACCCAGTACTTC
>-|TRBD2|TRBV24-1|TRBJ2-5
CATSDPRLAGDETQYF
TGTGCCACCAGTGATCCCCGACTAGCGGGAGATGAGACCCAGTACTTC
>-|TRBD1|TRBV11-2|TRBJ2-4
CASSFWQGARLLAKNIQYF
TGTGCCAGCAGCTTTTGGCAGGGGGCTCGTCTATTAGCCAAAAACATTCAGTACTTC
>-|-|TRBV10-3|TRBJ2-7
CAIGGIAIGEQYF
TGTGCCATCGGAGGGATTGCTATCGGCGAGCAGTACTTC
>few|-|TRBV28|TRBJ1-1
CASSSRQTGTMNTEAFF
TGTGCCAGCAGTTCTCGGCAGACAGGAACCATGAACACTGAAGCTTTCTTT
>-|-|TRBV2|TRBJ2-1
CASSWAGRPSSYNEQFF
TGTGCCAGCAGTTGGGCGGGACGACCAAGCTCCTACAATGAGCAGTTCTTC